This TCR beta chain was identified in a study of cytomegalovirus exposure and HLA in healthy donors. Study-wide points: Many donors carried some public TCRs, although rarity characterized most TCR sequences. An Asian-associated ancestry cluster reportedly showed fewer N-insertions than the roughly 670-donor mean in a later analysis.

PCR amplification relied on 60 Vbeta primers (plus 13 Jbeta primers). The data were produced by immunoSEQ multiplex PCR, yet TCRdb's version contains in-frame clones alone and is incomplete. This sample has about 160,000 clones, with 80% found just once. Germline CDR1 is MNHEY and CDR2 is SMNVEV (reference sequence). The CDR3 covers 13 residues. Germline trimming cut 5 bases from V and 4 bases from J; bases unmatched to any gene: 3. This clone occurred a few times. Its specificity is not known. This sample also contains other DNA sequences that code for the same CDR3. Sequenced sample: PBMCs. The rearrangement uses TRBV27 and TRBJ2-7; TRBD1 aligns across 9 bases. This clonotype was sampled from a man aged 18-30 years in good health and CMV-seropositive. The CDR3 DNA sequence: TGTGCCAGCAGTCTAGGGACAGGGTACGAGCAGTACTTC. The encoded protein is CASSLGTGYEQYF.